The clone carrying this T cell receptor (beta chain) appeared a single time. What it binds is not known. V lost 3 bases to trimming and J lost 2 bases, with 10 bases between them. The CDR3 covers 15 residues. CDR1 and CDR2 (germline): SNHLY, FYNNEI. The record originates from a study of cytomegalovirus exposure and HLA in healthy donors. General study findings and limits: Listed as cytomegalovirus-associated were over 150 TCR beta chains. Cytomegalovirus status, reportedly, was diagnosed with high specificity and sensitivity by the classifier.

Profiling relied on immunoSEQ multiplex PCR, and the TCRdb table lists in-frame clones only, not all of them. The sample lists tens of thousands of clones, over 80% seen once, with roughly 3.1% in the top ten. The sample consisted of PBMCs. The chain has TRBV2 and TRBJ2-2, with D tentatively TRBD1 (6 bases). This TCR derives from a man between 18 and 29 years old in good health and CMV-seronegative. The CDR3 bases are TGTGCCAGCAGTGACCAGGGGTTTAACACCGGGGAGCTGTTTTTT. Protein product: CASSDQGFNTGELFF.